These T cell receptor beta chains were read from a single sample in a study of T cell responses to AZD1222 COVID-19 vaccine. Profiling relied on immunoSEQ multiplex PCR, and the TCRdb table lists in-frame clones only, not all of them. The table records fewer than 150,000 clones, about 86% of them present only once. This material consisted of peripheral blood, taken on day 0 of AZD1222 vaccination. The origin of the receptors is an adult in good health. CDR3s include the opening cysteine and the closing phenylalanine or tryptophan. Each record gives: clone size, J gene, V gene, D gene, CDR3 DNA, CDR3 protein. D genes are given only for firm matches. A row's size may be missing; if present it is once, few, many or a size class.

few TRBJ2-3 TRBV30 NA TGTGCCTGGCTTCCTCTCGGTTTTGGAGGCACAGATACGCAGTATTTT CAWLPLGFGGTDTQYF
once TRBJ2-7 TRBV10-3 TRBD1 TGTGCCATCAGTGGGCGAGAGCAGGGACAGGAGTTCTTATACGAGCAGTACTTC CAISGREQGQEFLYEQYF
NA TRBJ2-3 TRBV9 TRBD2 TGTGCCAGCAGCGGCGGGACAGGGGTTCTAGCGGGAGGGCCAGCGGATACGCAGTATTTT CASSGGTGVLAGGPADTQYF
NA TRBJ1-1 TRBV30 NA TGTGCCTGGAGTGGAAGTACTGAAGCTTTCTTT CAWSGSTEAFF
NA TRBJ1-2 TRBV11-2 NA TGTGCCAGCAGCTTAGGCCATATTCAGTATGGCTACACCTTC CASSLGHIQYGYTF
NA TRBJ1-1 TRBV6-5 NA TGTGCCAGCAGTTCGCAGGGTGAGGTTGAAGCTTTCTTT CASSSQGEVEAFF
NA TRBJ2-7 TRBV4-1 TRBD1 TGCGCCAGCAGCCAAGATAGGGCCCGGCAGGGGGCTCGGGAGCAGTACTTC CASSQDRARQGAREQYF
NA TRBJ1-1 TRBV6-4 NA TGTGCCAGCAGTGAAGGCGTGGGGTGGAACACTGAAGCTTTCTTT CASSEGVGWNTEAFF
NA TRBJ2-5 TRBV11-3 NA TGTGCCAGCAGCTCCGGCCCAGCAGAGACCCAGTACTTC CASSSGPAETQYF
NA TRBJ2-7 TRBV2 TRBD1 TGTGCCAGCAGTCCACACAGAACCGGGACAGGGGTGGGCGAGCAGTACTTC CASSPHRTGTGVGEQYF
NA TRBJ2-3 TRBV28 NA TGTGCCAGCAGTTTAGGGATTCTTGGCGCAGATACGCAGTATTTT CASSLGILGADTQYF
few TRBJ1-2 TRBV7-8 NA TGTGCCAGCAGCCGCCGGGACGGTTCTAACTATGGCTACACCTTC CASSRRDGSNYGYTF
NA TRBJ1-4 TRBV6-5 NA TGTGCCAGCAGCGTACGACAGGCACAAGGAAAACTGTTTTTT CASSVRQAQGKLFF
NA TRBJ1-1 TRBV9 TRBD1 TGTGCCAGCAGCGTGGGGACAGGGGGGTTGGACACTGAAGCTTTCTTT CASSVGTGGLDTEAFF
NA TRBJ2-1 TRBV3-1/TRBV3-2 NA TGTGCCAGCAGCCCACTTCGGGACTCTCCACTATACAATGAGCAGTTCTTC CASSPLRDSPLYNEQFF
NA TRBJ2-1 TRBV13 TRBD1 TGTGCCAGCAGACGAACCGGGACAGGTACCTACAATGAGCAGTTCTTC CASRRTGTGTYNEQFF
few TRBJ1-4 TRBV18 NA TGTGCCAGCTCACCACTCCGGTCCGGGGAACTGTTTTTT CASSPLRSGELFF
NA TRBJ1-2 TRBV4-1 NA TGCGCCAGCAGCCAAGAGTCGGGCTCTGGCTACACCTTC CASSQESGSGYTF
NA TRBJ1-5 TRBV19 NA TGTGCCAGTAGTATAGTCAGGGATCGCAATCAGCCCCAGCATTTT CASSIVRDRNQPQHF
NA TRBJ1-5 TRBV4-2 TRBD1 TGTGCCAGCAGCCTCGGACAGGAAGATCAGCCCCAGCATTTT CASSLGQEDQPQHF
once TRBJ1-1 TRBV5-1 NA TGCGCCAGCAGCTTGTTGGGGGATACAGACACTGAAGCTTTCTTT CASSLLGDTDTEAFF
NA TRBJ2-5 TRBV7-6 NA TGTGCCAGCAGCCTTCAAGAGACCCAGTACTTC CASSLQETQYF
few TRBJ1-3 TRBV5-1 NA TGCGCCAGCAGCTTCATTACAGGGTTTGGCACCATATATTTT CASSFITGFGTIYF
NA TRBJ2-2 TRBV29-1 NA TGCAGGCGCGGCGGGGAGCTGTTTTTT CRRGGELFF
few TRBJ1-5 TRBV6-5 NA TGTGCCAGCAGCCCCGGACGGATCAATCAGCCCCAGCATTTT CASSPGRINQPQHF
once TRBJ2-7 TRBV10-3 TRBD1 TGTGCCATCAGGGGGACAGGGTCCTACGAGCAGTACTTC CAIRGTGSYEQYF